These 29 T cell receptor beta chains came from one sample sequenced in a study of Graves' ophthalmopathy and Graves' hyperthyroidism. Beta-chain TCR CDR3 regions were amplified from RNA transcripts. RT-PCR in the first round used HTBI primers; a second-round multiplex PCR followed. Each CDR3 protein gets one entry after TCRdb re-called the multiplex PCR reads with MiXCR. Here the sample spans roughly 410,000 distinct CDR3 sequences, approximately 15% being singletons. Sequences were obtained from peripheral blood. All receptors derive from a woman aged 18-35 years with stable Graves' hyperthyroidism.

This clonotype appeared a few times. The V call is TRBV3-1, the J call TRBJ1-2; D not certain. The CDR3 consists of 11 residues. Trimming removed 5 bases from V and 8 bases from J, with 9 bases in between. The germline gives CDR1 LGHDT, CDR2 YNNKEL (reference sequence). CDR3 sequence: CASSRAKGYTF. The DNA for the CDR3 is TGTGCCAGCAGCAGGGCAAAAGGCTACACCTTC.

This clonotype has only a few counts. The V gene is TRBV4-2, the J gene TRBJ2-5; TRBD2 matches 8 bases. CDR1 is LGHNA, CDR2 YNFKEQ, per germline. V gave up 0 bases and J gave up 2 bases; unmatched junction bases: 5. CDR3 length: 16 amino acids. CDR3 DNA: TGTGCCAGCAGCCAAGAAGCCGGGGGGGTACAAGAGACCCAGTACTTC. Encoded protein: CASSQEAGGVQETQYF.

The chain joins TRBV29-1 to TRBJ2-5; tentative D call: TRBD1 (5 bases). Germline CDR1 is SQVTM and CDR2 is ANQGSEA. The CDR3 has 13 residues. The germline V and J ends were trimmed by 6 bases and 3 bases, with 14 bases remaining between them. Here the CDR3 DNA reads TGCAGCGTAACTCCGGACACGAAAGAGACCCAGTACTTC. Protein product: CSVTPDTKETQYF.

This clonotype occurred many times. This chain links TRBV27 with TRBJ2-5; possibly TRBD1 for D (5 bases). Germline assignment: CDR1 MNHEY and CDR2 SMNVEV (reference sequence). This CDR3 is built from 14 residues. V lost 3 bases and J 5 bases, leaving 13 bases between the germline ends. CDR3 region: CASSFQGFSETQYF. CDR3 in DNA: TGTGCCAGCAGTTTCCAGGGTTTCTCGGAGACCCAGTACTTC.

This clonotype was found many times. The chain joins TRBV6-2 or TRBV6-3 to TRBJ2-5; no firm D call. This CDR3 is 11 amino acids long. Germline V gene data show CDR1 as MNHEY and CDR2 as SVGEGT. The V gene lost 6 bases and the J gene lost 5 bases, with 7 bases spanning the gap. CDR3 region: CASSTGETQYF. The DNA for the CDR3 is TGTGCCAGCAGCACTGGGGAGACCCAGTACTTC.

Relative to its sample, this clonotype is medium-sized. The chain recombines TRBV12-3 or TRBV12-4 with TRBJ1-6; D might be TRBD1 (6 bases). Trimming removed 3 bases at V and 1 base at J, with 7 bases between. The CDR3 extends over 15 amino acids. The CDR3 here is CASSFGQSYNSPLHF. CDR3 sequence (DNA): TGTGCCAGCAGTTTTGGACAGTCCTATAATTCACCCCTCCACTTT.

This clonotype has at least ten counts. This rearrangement joins TRBV12-3 or TRBV12-4 to TRBJ2-5; D is perhaps TRBD2 (6 bases). Trimming took off 6 bases at V and 2 bases at J, with 16 bases between the two ends. The CDR3 runs 15 residues. The CDR3 coding sequence is TGTGCCAGCAGCTCGTCGCGGGGACTTCAAGAGACCCAGTACTTC. It translates to CASSSSRGLQETQYF.

This clonotype was picked up a small number of times. The rearrangement links TRBV9 to TRBJ1-1, with D unresolved. Trimming pared 0 bases from V and 1 base from J, leaving 7 bases between. In germline, CDR1 is SGDLS, CDR2 YYNGEE. The CDR3 has 14 amino acids. CDR3: CASSVDSSNTEAFF. The CDR3 bases are TGTGCCAGCAGCGTAGACAGCTCGAACACTGAAGCTTTCTTT.

The genes are TRBV20-1 and TRBJ1-6; D remains ambiguous. The V end lost 1 base, the J end lost 6 bases, and 13 bases lay between the germline ends. The CDR3 is 15 amino acids. Germline V CDR1 and CDR2: DFQATT, SNEGSKA (reference sequence). Written as DNA, the CDR3 is TGCAGTGCTAGAGTTCGGGGAGTACTTAATTCACCCCTCCACTTT. Its translation is CSARVRGVLNSPLHF.

This clonotype occurred many times. This chain uses TRBV29-1 with TRBJ2-5; TRBD1 is a possible D gene (6 bases). CDR3 size: 12 residues. CDR1 SQVTM and CDR2 ANQGSEA come from the germline V gene. Trimming pared 7 bases from V and 3 bases from J, leaving 12 bases between. The chain's CDR3 is CSGWAGEETQYF. The CDR3 bases are TGCAGCGGGTGGGCAGGGGAAGAGACCCAGTACTTC.

The J gene is TRBJ1-5, the V gene TRBV6-5; a possible D gene is TRBD1 (6 bases). The CDR3 runs to 15 residues. The germline V and J ends were trimmed by 0 bases and 2 bases, with 8 bases remaining between them. Germline lookup yields CDR1 MNHEY and CDR2 SVGAGI. The CDR3 DNA sequence: TGTGCCAGCAGTTACTCGACAGGCGGCAATCAGCCCCAGCATTTT. Amino acid sequence: CASSYSTGGNQPQHF.

This clonotype was picked up many times. The rearrangement links TRBV11-1 to TRBJ1-2, with D tentatively TRBD1 (5 bases). This CDR3 is built from 17 residues. The V gene's germline CDR1 is SGHAT and CDR2 FQDESV (reference sequence). V lost 1 base, J lost 7 bases, and 22 bases lay in between. CDR3 nucleotide sequence: TGTGCCAGCAGCTTAGGGGCCGGAACGATCGGGACTGGTGGCTACACCTTC. Translated, it gives CASSLGAGTIGTGGYTF.

This clonotype was detected many times. The chain is built from TRBV6-5 and TRBJ2-7, with TRBD2 matching over 11 bases. After removal of 2 bases from V and 6 bases from J, the junction contained 6 bases not matched to a gene. Germline CDR1 MNHEY, CDR2 SVGAGI. CDR3 length: 15 amino acids. The CDR3: CASSYGLAGGREQYF. The DNA of the CDR3 is TGTGCCAGCAGTTACGGGCTAGCGGGGGGCCGCGAGCAGTACTTC.

This clonotype was counted many times. The chain recombines TRBV6-2 or TRBV6-3 with TRBJ1-1; D is perhaps TRBD1 (5 bases). Trimming removed 11 bases from V and 1 base from J, with 17 bases in between. This CDR3 has 14 amino acids. Germline CDR1 is MNHEY and CDR2 is SVGEGT. The CDR3 DNA sequence: TGTGCCCACCGAGGGGTACGGGGGAACACTGAAGCTTTCTTT. Translation gives CAHRGVRGNTEAFF.

This clonotype was recorded many times. This chain connects TRBV6-2 or TRBV6-3 to TRBJ1-2, with a possible D match to TRBD1 (6 bases). Between the trimmed V and J ends, which lost 7 bases and 8 bases, there was a span of 23 bases. In germline, CDR1 is MNHEY, CDR2 SVGEGT. This CDR3 has 15 residues. Written as DNA, the CDR3 is TGTGCCAGCAATCCCCGGCGGGGGCCGGGGGCCGGCTACACCTTC. Translated, it gives CASNPRRGPGAGYTF.

This clonotype was found many times. This chain links TRBV20-1 with TRBJ2-5; TRBD1 matches at 7 bases. CDR1 is DFQATT, CDR2 SNEGSKA, per germline (reference sequence). Trimming took 0 bases from V and 4 from J; bases not matched to a gene: 5. The length of the CDR3 is 14 residues. For the CDR3, the DNA is TGCAGTGCTAGAGATGGGGCAGGGGGAGAGACCCAGTACTTC. Translated: CSARDGAGGETQYF.

In its sample, this clonotype was seen many times. This chain connects TRBV29-1 to TRBJ1-1, with TRBD1 as a possible D gene (6 bases). The length of the CDR3 is 13 residues. Germline V lookup: CDR1 SQVTM, CDR2 ANQGSEA. Deletions cut 5 bases from V and 2 bases from J, with 12 bases between. The CDR3 DNA reads as TGCAGCGTTAAGGCAGGGGTAAACACTGAAGCTTTCTTT. Translation gives CSVKAGVNTEAFF.

This clonotype was observed many times. The chain has TRBV29-1 and TRBJ1-1, with a tentative D call TRBD1 (5 bases). V lost 3 bases, J lost 1 base, and 12 bases lay in between. Germline-derived CDR1 and CDR2 are SQVTM and ANQGSEA. CDR3 length: 14 amino acids. The CDR3 DNA follows: TGCAGCGTTGAGTTGGCAGGGACGAACACTGAAGCTTTCTTT. Protein: CSVELAGTNTEAFF.

This clonotype was counted ten times or more. The V and J genes are TRBV10-2 and TRBJ2-5, with D tentatively TRBD2 (6 bases). The germline V gene has CDR1 WSHSY and CDR2 SAAADI. The CDR3 runs 15 residues. Between the trimmed V and J ends, which lost 4 bases and 2 bases, there was a span of 14 bases. CDR3 coding DNA: TGCGCCAGCAGTGCCTTGGCTAGCGTACAAGAGACCCAGTACTTC. This sequence encodes CASSALASVQETQYF.

This clonotype came up many times. This rearrangement joins TRBV19 to TRBJ1-1; D not resolved. The CDR3 loop spans 14 amino acids. Looked up from germline, CDR1 is LNHDA and CDR2 is SQIVND (reference sequence). Trimming took off 5 bases at V and 5 bases at J, with 15 bases between the two ends. CDR3 bases: TGTGCCAGTAGTTTCCGACAAGGGAGGACTGAAGCTTTCTTT. Protein product: CASSFRQGRTEAFF. The whole variable domain, remainder taken from reference TRBV19 and TRBJ1-1, is DGGITQSPKYLFRKEGQNVTLSCEQNLNHDAMYWYRQDPGQGLRLIYYSQIVNDFQKGDIAEGYSVSREKKESFPLTVTSAQKNPTAFYLCASSFRQGRTEAFFGQGTRLTVV.

The sample holds a few counts of this clonotype. The rearrangement joins TRBV20-1 to TRBJ1-6, with 8 bases lining up with TRBD1. CDR1 is DFQATT, CDR2 SNEGSKA, per germline (reference sequence). The CDR3 is made up of 13 amino acids. V shed 5 bases, J shed 8 bases, and the junction held 5 bases outside the gene matches. CDR3 loop: CSALQGGYSPLHF. The CDR3 bases are TGCAGTGCTTTACAGGGGGGGTATTCACCCCTCCACTTT.

This clonotype was found many times. This chain connects TRBV11-3 to TRBJ1-2, with D perhaps matching TRBD1 (5 bases). V gave up 1 base and J gave up 0 bases, with 9 bases separating them. CDR3 size: 15 residues. Germline V gene sequence: CDR1 SGHNT, CDR2 YENEEA. The CDR3 loop is CASSLAGGTNYGYTF. CDR3 DNA: TGTGCCAGCAGCTTAGCGGGGGGAACTAACTATGGCTACACCTTC.

With regard to this clonotype: The junction departs from germline at one end; a sequencing error may be responsible. The chain employs TRBV6-1 and TRBJ1-1; tentatively, D is TRBD1 (6 bases). In germline, CDR1 is MNHNS, CDR2 SASEGT. The CDR3 covers 16 residues. As DNA, the CDR3 is TGTGCCAGCAGCGTCCTAGGGGGACAAGTGAACTCTGAAGCTTTCTTT. Translation: CASSVLGGQVNSEAFF.

Ten or more counts support this clonotype. The V and J genes are TRBV10-1 and TRBJ2-5; 8 positions agree with TRBD1. V shed 3 bases, J shed 5 bases, and the junction held 11 bases outside the gene matches. The CDR3 sequence is 16 residues long. The germline V gene encodes CDR1 WNHNN and CDR2 SYGVQD (reference sequence). This CDR3 reads CASSDSGQGARETQYF. The CDR3 nucleotides read TGCGCCAGCAGTGATTCCGGGCAGGGGGCGCGGGAGACCCAGTACTTC.

This clonotype has at least ten counts. A junction end diverges from the germline sequence, so it may reflect a read error. This chain joins TRBV20-1 and TRBJ2-5; D may match TRBD1 or TRBD2 (5 bases each). This CDR3 has 14 residues. From germline, CDR1 is DFQATT and CDR2 SNEGSKA (reference sequence). CDR3 region: CSARDGLASETQYF. The CDR3 DNA sequence: TGCAGCGCTAGGGACGGCCTGGCTTCAGAGACCCAGTACTTC.

Written as DNA, the CDR3 is TGTGCCAGCAGGCGGGGTTCGGGGGCCCAGTACTTC. As protein: CASRRGSGAQYF. The chain uses TRBV7-8 and TRBJ2-5, with D maybe TRBD2 (6 bases). The CDR3 totals 12 residues. Germline lookup yields CDR1 SGHVS and CDR2 FQNEAQ. V was shortened by 6 bases and J by 9 bases, with 14 bases between the two germline ends.

On this clonotype itself: The conserved final phenylalanine or tryptophan is absent from the CDR3, which likely points to a read error. In DNA form, the CDR3 reads TGTGCCAGCAGCCCTACCTTGGGCACAGATACGCAGTATTGT. It codes for CASSPTLGTDTQYC. The genes are TRBV7-2 and TRBJ2-3; D is uncertain. With 5 bases removed from V and 1 base from J, the gap between germline ends came to 10 bases. From germline, CDR1 is SGHTA and CDR2 FQGNSA. CDR3 length: 14 amino acids.

This clonotype was recorded at least ten times. The chain joins TRBV29-1 to TRBJ1-1, with a weak D call TRBD1 (5 bases). Germline V gives CDR1 SQVTM, CDR2 ANQGSEA. CDR3 length equals 14 residues. The V gene lost 3 bases and the J gene lost 3 bases, with 14 bases spanning the gap. The CDR3 loop is CSVESPGTYTEAFF. In nucleotides, the CDR3 is TGCAGCGTTGAGAGCCCCGGGACGTACACTGAAGCTTTCTTT.

The chain combines TRBV6-5 with TRBJ2-7; D remains unclear. Germline loops: CDR1 MNHEY, CDR2 SVGAGI. The CDR3 is made up of 13 amino acids. The V gene lost 5 bases and the J gene lost 1 base, with 9 bases spanning the gap. The CDR3 region has the DNA TGTGCCAGCAGTGTACTCCCATCCTACGAGCAGTACTTC. Residues: CASSVLPSYEQYF.